The clone carrying this T cell receptor (beta chain) was counted only a few times. The antigen is not known. Germline V gene lookup returns CDR1 SGHKS and CDR2 YYEKEE (reference sequence). The V gene lost 0 bases and the J gene lost 0 bases, with 9 bases spanning the gap. CDR3 size: 15 residues. The data were obtained in a study of CD8 T cells in ankylosing spondylitis. General study findings and limits: Previous work reported some of these motif variants in the synovial fluid and blood of reactive arthritis. Fewer than 10 highly homologous variants formed a TCR beta motif that appeared characteristic of ankylosing spondylitis blood. Disease-associated clonotypes exhibited CD8+ identity and were relatively infrequent in peripheral blood.

Scientists made TCR beta libraries using quantitative 5'-RACE with molecular barcodes. TCRdb re-called the 5' RACE reads with MiXCR, one entry per CDR3 protein. The sample carries fewer than 400,000 distinct CDR3 sequences, approximately 15% recorded once. This clonotype originated in a male donor with ankylosing spondylitis or in good health (not recorded which). The V call is TRBV5-5, the J call TRBJ1-2; D unresolved. Sequencing input: blood, either unsorted or a sorted T cell fraction (not recorded which). This CDR3 reads CASSLGLSANYGYTF. The CDR3 DNA sequence: TGTGCCAGCAGCTTGGGACTGTCAGCTAACTATGGCTACACCTTC.